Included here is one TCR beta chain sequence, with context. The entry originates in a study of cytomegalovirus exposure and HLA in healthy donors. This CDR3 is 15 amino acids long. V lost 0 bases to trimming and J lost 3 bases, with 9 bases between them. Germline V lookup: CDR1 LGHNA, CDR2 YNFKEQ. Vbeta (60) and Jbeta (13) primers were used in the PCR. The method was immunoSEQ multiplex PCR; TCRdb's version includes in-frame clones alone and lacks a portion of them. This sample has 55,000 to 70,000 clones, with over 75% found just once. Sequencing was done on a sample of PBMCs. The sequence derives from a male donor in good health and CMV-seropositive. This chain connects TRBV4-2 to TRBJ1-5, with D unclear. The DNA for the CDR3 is TGTGCCAGCAGCCAAGATCGTTCGGTCAATCAGCCCCAGCATTTT. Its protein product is CASSQDRSVNQPQHF.